One and the same sample provided the 16 T cell receptor beta chains below, sequenced in a study of blood T cell repertoires in COVID-19. Sequencing was performed with immunoSEQ multiplex PCR; in TCRdb, only in-frame clones are kept and a portion is missing. The sample lists 65,000 or so clones; roughly 90% were seen once. The sequenced sample consisted of peripheral blood. Receptors originate from a man aged 55-75 years with acute or convalescent COVID-19.

The chain combines TRBV11-2 with TRBJ2-7; no clear D. CDR3 length: 13 amino acids. The germline gives CDR1 SGHAT, CDR2 FQNNGV. V lost 0 bases and J 6 bases, leaving 9 bases between the germline ends. CDR3 in DNA: TGTGCCAGCAGCTTAGACAGGCCTGGCGAGCAGTACTTC. Protein: CASSLDRPGEQYF. Full variable domain (missing parts from reference TRBV11-2 and TRBJ2-7): EAGVAQSPRYKIIEKRQSVAFWCNPISGHATLYWYQQILGQGPKLLIQFQNNGVVDDSQLPKDRFSAERLKGVDSTLKIQPAKLEDSAVYLCASSLDRPGEQYFGPGTRLTVT.

The rearrangement links TRBV29-1 to TRBJ1-1; TRBD1 matches 10 bases. This CDR3 comprises 15 residues. CDR1 is SQVTM, CDR2 ANQGSEA, per germline. V was clipped by 4 bases and J by 2 bases; unmatched bases: 7. CDR3 nucleotide sequence: TGCAGCGTTGGGAAGACAGGGGGCGTCAACACTGAAGCTTTCTTT. Its translation is CSVGKTGGVNTEAFF.

CDR3 sequence reads: CASSRRGLKSTDTQYF. The DNA for the CDR3 is TGTGCCAGCAGCCGACGGGGACTAAAAAGCACAGATACGCAGTATTTT. The chain couples TRBV13 to TRBJ2-3; 7 nucleotides align to TRBD2. With V trimmed by 5 bases and J by 0 bases, 8 bases remained unmatched. The CDR3 covers 16 residues. Germline V gene data show CDR1 as PRHDT and CDR2 as FYEKMQ (reference sequence).

This chain links TRBV7-9 with TRBJ2-7; D call uncertain. The CDR3 totals 12 residues. Trimming took 3 bases from V and 3 from J, leaving 6 bases between them. Germline V gene lookup returns CDR1 SEHNR and CDR2 FQNEAQ (reference sequence). CDR3 in amino acids: CASSLGRYEQYF. DNA for the CDR3: TGTGCCAGCAGCTTGGGCCGCTACGAGCAGTACTTC.

The chain couples TRBV30 to TRBJ2-3, with TRBD1 identical over 7 bases. This CDR3 is 15 amino acids long. CDR1 and CDR2 from the germline V gene are GTSNPN and SVGIG (reference sequence). The trim removed 2 bases at V and 3 bases at J, leaving 8 bases unmatched. The DNA of the CDR3 is TGTGCCTGGAGTAAGGCAGGGGGATTAACAGATACGCAGTATTTT. Its protein is CAWSKAGGLTDTQYF.

This chain joins TRBV7-9 and TRBJ1-4; 9 nucleotides line up with TRBD1. CDR1 and CDR2 (germline): SEHNR, FQNEAQ (reference sequence). V gave up 5 bases and J gave up 6 bases; unmatched junction bases: 7. CDR3 length: 15 residues. CDR3 region: CASSPPGTGYEKLFF. The CDR3 DNA is TGTGCCAGCAGCCCTCCCGGGACAGGGTATGAAAAACTGTTTTTT.

This clone was detected once. The rearrangement joins TRBV7-9 to TRBJ1-3, with a possible D match to TRBD1 (6 bases). The CDR3 has 13 residues. Germline loops: CDR1 SEHNR, CDR2 FQNEAQ (reference sequence). V lost 4 bases and J lost 9, with 13 bases in between. CDR3 loop: CASSSNQGITIYF. CDR3 in DNA: TGTGCCAGCAGCTCCAACCAGGGGATCACCATATATTTT. Supplemented by reference TRBV7-9 and TRBJ1-3, the full variable domain reads DTGVSQNPRHKITKRGQNVTFRCDPISEHNRLYWYRQTLGQGPEFLTYFQNEAQLEKSRLLSDRFSAERPKGSFSTLEIQRTEQGDSAMYLCASSSNQGITIYFGEGSWLTVV.

V and J are TRBV27 and TRBJ2-2; 7 bases fit TRBD2. This CDR3 is built from 17 residues. Losses at the gene ends were 5 bases for V and 3 bases for J; bases not matched to a gene: 12. The germline V gene has CDR1 MNHEY and CDR2 SMNVEV (reference sequence). The DNA for the CDR3 is TGTGCCAGCAGTACGACGCAGCGGGGTTTTTACACCGGGGAGCTGTTTTTT. Amino acid sequence: CASSTTQRGFYTGELFF.

V is TRBV7-9 and J is TRBJ2-3, with TRBD1 matching 9 bases. V lost 0 bases, J lost 4 bases, and 8 bases stayed unmatched. This CDR3 is 17 amino acids long. The germline CDR1 and CDR2 sequences are SEHNR and FQNEAQ (reference sequence). The CDR3 DNA sequence: TGTGCCAGCAGCTTAGCCGTTGGGACAGGGATGGCAGATACGCAGTATTTT. Protein: CASSLAVGTGMADTQYF.

This chain joins TRBV5-1 and TRBJ1-4; D unresolved. Germline V CDR1 and CDR2: SGHRS, YFSETQ. This CDR3 comprises 15 residues. Trimming cost V 0 bases and J 5 bases, with 11 bases left between them. The CDR3 loop is CASSLEAAVNEKLFF. CDR3 DNA: TGCGCCAGCAGCTTGGAAGCCGCCGTCAATGAAAAACTGTTTTTT. The entire variable domain, with the rest obtained from reference TRBV5-1 and TRBJ1-4, is as follows: KAGVTQTPRYLIKTRGQQVTLSCSPISGHRSVSWYQQTPGQGLQFLFEYFSETQRNKGNFPGRFSGRQFSNSRSEMNVSTLELGDSALYLCASSLEAAVNEKLFFGSGTQLSVL.

V is TRBV19 and J is TRBJ2-2; a possible D gene is TRBD2 (5 bases). The germline gives CDR1 LNHDA, CDR2 SQIVND (reference sequence). CDR3 length: 15 residues. V lost 5 bases to trimming and J lost 6 bases, with 16 bases between them. Written as DNA, the CDR3 is TGTGCCAGTAGTTTCCGGGCCGGAGGAGCCGGGGAGCTGTTTTTT. Its protein product is CASSFRAGGAGELFF.

A word on this clone: The germline gene is not matched at one end of the junction; a read error may be the cause. This rearrangement joins TRBV30 to TRBJ1-2; D ambiguous. Germline V gene sequence: CDR1 GTSNPN, CDR2 SVGIG (reference sequence). The CDR3 is 11 amino acids. CDR3 bases: TGTGCCTGGAGTGTATCCGTCGCGTACGCCTTC. Translating gives CAWSVSVAYAF.

The rearrangement links TRBV18 to TRBJ1-5, with 7 bases fitting TRBD1. The CDR3 loop spans 15 amino acids. The germline gives CDR1 KGHSH, CDR2 LQKENI. Losses at the gene ends were 2 bases for V and 6 bases for J; bases not matched to a gene: 7. The CDR3 coding sequence is TGTGCCAGCTCACCAGGAGACAGGGTCGGTCAGCCCCAGCATTTT. This encodes CASSPGDRVGQPQHF.

The chain couples TRBV4-1 to TRBJ2-7, with 8 nucleotides matching TRBD1. Trimming at V came to 5 bases and at J to 0 bases, leaving 6 bases not matched to a gene. The CDR3 is 15 amino acids. Per germline, CDR1 MGHRA and CDR2 YSYEKL. CDR3 in amino acids: CASSRDRRSSYEQYF. The CDR3 region has the DNA TGCGCCAGCAGCAGGGACAGGCGGAGCTCCTACGAGCAGTACTTC.

The J gene is TRBJ2-7, the V gene TRBV5-6, with 8 bases matching TRBD1. The germline gives CDR1 SGHDT, CDR2 YYEEEE. Trimming removed 2 bases from V and 2 bases from J; junction bases left unmatched: 3. The CDR3 covers 14 residues. CDR3 in DNA: TGTGCCAGCAGCTTTGGGACAGGAGCCTACGAGCAGTACTTC. Its translation: CASSFGTGAYEQYF.

The chain joins TRBV30 to TRBJ2-7; 9 positions match TRBD1. The ends lost 5 bases at V and 2 bases at J; junction bases unmatched: 7. Germline loops: CDR1 GTSNPN, CDR2 SVGIG (reference sequence). CDR3 length: 14 amino acids. As DNA, the CDR3 is TGTGCCTGGGAACCCGGGACAGGGACCTACGAGCAGTACTTC. Amino acid sequence: CAWEPGTGTYEQYF. Full variable domain (remainder filled in from reference TRBV30 and TRBJ2-7): SQTIHQWPATLVQPVGSPLSLECTVEGTSNPNLYWYRQAAGRGLQLLFYSVGIGQISSEVPQNLSASRPQDRQFILSSKKLLLSDSGFYLCAWEPGTGTYEQYFGPGTRLTVT.